The 12 T cell receptor beta chains reported below all come from one sample, sequenced in a study of CD8 T cells in Susac syndrome. RNA amounts of about 0.45 to 1 ug underwent reverse transcription with random hexamers. MiXCR was run by TCRdb on the immunoSEQ multiplex PCR reads, yielding one entry per CDR3 protein. The profile shows 100,000 to 150,000 distinct CDR3 sequences, roughly 95% of them singletons. Material for sequencing was CD4+ T cells from PBMCs. Receptor source: a human donor in good health.

This clonotype was picked up one time. The J gene is TRBJ2-1, the V gene TRBV25-1; TRBD1 matches 9 bases. CDR3 size: 16 residues. The ends lost 3 bases at V and 4 bases at J; junction bases unmatched: 7. Germline V lookup: CDR1 MGHDK, CDR2 SYGVNS. The CDR3: CASSDAGTGYYNEQFF. The CDR3 DNA sequence: TGTGCCAGCAGTGACGCCGGGACAGGGTATTACAATGAGCAGTTCTTC.

This clonotype was picked up a small number of times. The V gene is TRBV28, the J gene TRBJ1-5; D remains ambiguous. V shed 3 bases and J shed 2 bases, with 5 bases lying between them. The CDR3 runs 13 residues. The germline CDR1 and CDR2 sequences are MDHEN and SYDVKM. The CDR3 DNA sequence: TGTGCCAGCAGTTTGGTGGGCAATCAGCCCCAGCATTTT. It translates to CASSLVGNQPQHF.

This clonotype has only one observation. The CDR3 DNA follows: TGCGCCAGCAGCCTTACCGGGACAGGGGGCGCTTTGGAGTACTTC. The encoded protein is CASSLTGTGGALEYF. The V call is TRBV5-1, the J call TRBJ2-7; 12 bases fit TRBD1. The CDR3 sequence is 15 residues long. Germline CDR1 and CDR2: SGHRS and YFSETQ. J gave up 11 bases and V 4 bases, and 13 bases lay outside the gene matches.

This chain connects TRBV3-1 to TRBJ2-2; D is undetermined. The length of the CDR3 is 11 residues. Germline lookup yields CDR1 LGHDT and CDR2 YNNKEL (reference sequence). Trimming stripped 4 bases from V and 9 bases from J, with 6 bases between. This CDR3 is CASSPDRELFF. CDR3 nucleotide sequence: TGTGCCAGCAGCCCCGACCGGGAGCTGTTTTTT.

Written as DNA, the CDR3 is TGTGCCAGCAGCCGAAAGACGGTCTCCTACGAGCAGTACTTC. This sequence encodes CASSRKTVSYEQYF. The rearrangement uses TRBV7-9 and TRBJ2-7, with D uncertain. The germline V gene has CDR1 SEHNR and CDR2 FQNEAQ (reference sequence). The CDR3 spans 14 residues. Trimming took 5 bases from V and 0 from J, leaving 11 bases between them.

This chain uses TRBV15 with TRBJ2-7, with D possibly being TRBD2 (6 bases). Germline CDR1 LNHNV, CDR2 YYDKDF (reference sequence). The CDR3 runs to 16 residues. Trimming left V 0 bases short and J 4 bases short, with 16 bases between. The CDR3: CATSRDRFGGKYEQYF. CDR3 bases: TGTGCCACCAGCAGAGATAGGTTCGGAGGGAAGTACGAGCAGTACTTC.

V usage is TRBV18 and J usage is TRBJ2-3, with D perhaps matching TRBD1 (6 bases). The CDR3 extends over 12 amino acids. Trimming removed 2 bases from V and 8 bases from J, with 8 bases in between. From germline, CDR1 is KGHSH and CDR2 LQKENI. The CDR3 reads CASSPEGGTQYF. DNA of the CDR3: TGTGCCAGCTCACCAGAAGGGGGTACGCAGTATTTT.

The CDR3 coding sequence is TGTGCCAGCAGCCAAGAAGGTACAGGCGCCTCCTACGAGCAGTACTTC. Encoded protein: CASSQEGTGASYEQYF. V and J are TRBV4-2 and TRBJ2-7, with D possibly matching TRBD1 (5 bases). V gave up 0 bases and J gave up 0 bases, with 12 bases separating them. From germline, CDR1 is LGHNA and CDR2 YNFKEQ. The CDR3 is made up of 16 amino acids.

The rearrangement links TRBV12-3 or TRBV12-4 to TRBJ1-5; no clear D gene. The CDR3 loop spans 14 amino acids. The V end was cut by 4 bases, the J end by 4 bases, with 11 bases between. CDR3 in DNA: TGTGCCAGCAGTTATACGGGAGGAAATCAGCCCCAGCATTTT. This sequence encodes CASSYTGGNQPQHF.

V gene TRBV5-1 combines with J gene TRBJ2-1; 10 positions agree with TRBD2. CDR1 and CDR2 (germline): SGHRS, YFSETQ. V was clipped by 3 bases and J by 7 bases; unmatched bases: 7. The CDR3 has 15 residues. The CDR3 protein is CASSSSSGSWNEQFF. CDR3 DNA: TGCGCCAGCAGCTCCTCTAGCGGGAGTTGGAATGAGCAGTTCTTC.

V is TRBV3-1 and J is TRBJ2-1; TRBD1 is a possible D gene (6 bases). Trimming removed 5 bases at V and 7 bases at J, with 12 bases between. The CDR3 has 13 residues. CDR1 is LGHDT and CDR2 is YNNKEL in the germline V gene (reference sequence). The DNA of the CDR3 is TGTGCCAGCAGCTCATACAGGGTTAATGAGCAGTTCTTC. It encodes CASSSYRVNEQFF.

The chain employs TRBV2 and TRBJ1-3; possible D gene TRBD1, 6 bases. The V end was cut by 4 bases, the J end by 2 bases, with 9 bases between. In germline, CDR1 is SNHLY, CDR2 FYNNEI. The CDR3 totals 14 residues. The CDR3 coding sequence is TGTGCCAGCAGTGCGGCAGGGGCTGGAAACACCATATATTTT. Its translation is CASSAAGAGNTIYF.